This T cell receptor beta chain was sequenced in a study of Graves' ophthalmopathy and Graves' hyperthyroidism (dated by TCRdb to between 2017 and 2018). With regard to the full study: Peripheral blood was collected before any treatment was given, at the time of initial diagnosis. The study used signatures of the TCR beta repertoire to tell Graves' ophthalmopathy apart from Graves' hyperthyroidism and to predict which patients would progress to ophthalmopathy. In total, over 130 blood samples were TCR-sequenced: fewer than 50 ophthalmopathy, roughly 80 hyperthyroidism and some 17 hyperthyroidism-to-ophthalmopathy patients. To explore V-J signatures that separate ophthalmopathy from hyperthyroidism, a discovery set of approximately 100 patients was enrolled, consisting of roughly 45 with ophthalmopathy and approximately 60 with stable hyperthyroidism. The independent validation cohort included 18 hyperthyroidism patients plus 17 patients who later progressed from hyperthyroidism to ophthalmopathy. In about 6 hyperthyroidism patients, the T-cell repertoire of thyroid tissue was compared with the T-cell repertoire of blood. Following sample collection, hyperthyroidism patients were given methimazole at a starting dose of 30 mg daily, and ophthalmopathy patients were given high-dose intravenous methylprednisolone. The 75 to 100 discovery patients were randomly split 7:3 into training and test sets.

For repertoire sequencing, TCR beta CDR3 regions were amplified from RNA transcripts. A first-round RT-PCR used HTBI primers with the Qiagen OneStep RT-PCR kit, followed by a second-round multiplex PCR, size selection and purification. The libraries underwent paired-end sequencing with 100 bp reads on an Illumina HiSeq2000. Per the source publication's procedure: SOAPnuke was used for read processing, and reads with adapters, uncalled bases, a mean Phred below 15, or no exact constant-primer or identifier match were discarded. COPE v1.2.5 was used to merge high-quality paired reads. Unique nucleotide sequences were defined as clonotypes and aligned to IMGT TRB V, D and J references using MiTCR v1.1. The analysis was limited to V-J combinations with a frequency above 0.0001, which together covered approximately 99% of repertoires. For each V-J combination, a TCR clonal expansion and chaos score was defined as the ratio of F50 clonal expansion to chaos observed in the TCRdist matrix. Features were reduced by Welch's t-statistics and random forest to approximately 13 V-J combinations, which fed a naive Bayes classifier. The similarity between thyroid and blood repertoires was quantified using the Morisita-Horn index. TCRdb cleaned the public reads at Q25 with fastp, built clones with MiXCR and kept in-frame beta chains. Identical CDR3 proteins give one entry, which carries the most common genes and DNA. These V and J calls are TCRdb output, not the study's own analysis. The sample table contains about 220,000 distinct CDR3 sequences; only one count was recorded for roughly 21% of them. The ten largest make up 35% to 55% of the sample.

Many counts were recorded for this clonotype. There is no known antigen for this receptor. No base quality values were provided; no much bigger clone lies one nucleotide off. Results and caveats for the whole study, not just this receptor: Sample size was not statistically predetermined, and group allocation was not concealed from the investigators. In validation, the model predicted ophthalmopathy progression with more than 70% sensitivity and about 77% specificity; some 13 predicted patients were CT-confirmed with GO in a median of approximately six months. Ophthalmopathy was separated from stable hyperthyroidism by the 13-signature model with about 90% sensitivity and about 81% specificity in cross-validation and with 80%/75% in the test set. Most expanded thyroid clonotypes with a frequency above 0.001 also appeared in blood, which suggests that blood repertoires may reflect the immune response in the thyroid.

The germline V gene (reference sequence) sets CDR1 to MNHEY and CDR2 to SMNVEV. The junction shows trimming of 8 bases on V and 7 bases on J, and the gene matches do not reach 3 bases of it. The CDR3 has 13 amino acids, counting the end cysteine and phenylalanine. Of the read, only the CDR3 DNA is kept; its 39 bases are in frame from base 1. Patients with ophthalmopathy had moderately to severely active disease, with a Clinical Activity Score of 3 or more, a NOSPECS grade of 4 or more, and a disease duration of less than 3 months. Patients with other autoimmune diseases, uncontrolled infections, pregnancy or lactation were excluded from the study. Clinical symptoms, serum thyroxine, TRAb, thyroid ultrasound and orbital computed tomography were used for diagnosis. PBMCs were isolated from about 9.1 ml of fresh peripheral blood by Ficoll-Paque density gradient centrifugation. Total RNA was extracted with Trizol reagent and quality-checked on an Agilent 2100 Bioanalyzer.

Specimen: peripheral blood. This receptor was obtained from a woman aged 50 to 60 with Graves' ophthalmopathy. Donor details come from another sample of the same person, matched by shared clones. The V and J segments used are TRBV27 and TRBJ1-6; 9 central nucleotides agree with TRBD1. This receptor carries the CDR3 CASRDRVNSPLHF. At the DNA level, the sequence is TGTGCCAGCCGGGACAGGGTAAATTCACCCCTCCACTTT.